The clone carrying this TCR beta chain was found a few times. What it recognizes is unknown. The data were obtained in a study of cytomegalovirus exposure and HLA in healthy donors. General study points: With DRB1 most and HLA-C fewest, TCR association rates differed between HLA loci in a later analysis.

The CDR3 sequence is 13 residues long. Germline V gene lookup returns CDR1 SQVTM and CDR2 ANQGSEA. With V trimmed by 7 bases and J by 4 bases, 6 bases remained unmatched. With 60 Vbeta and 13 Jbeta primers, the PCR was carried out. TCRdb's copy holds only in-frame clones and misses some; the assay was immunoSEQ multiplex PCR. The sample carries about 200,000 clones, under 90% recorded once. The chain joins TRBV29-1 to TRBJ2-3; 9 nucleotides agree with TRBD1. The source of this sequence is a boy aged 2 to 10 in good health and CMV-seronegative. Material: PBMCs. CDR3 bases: TGCAGCGCCACAGGGGGCACCGCAGATACGCAGTATTTT. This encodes CSATGGTADTQYF.